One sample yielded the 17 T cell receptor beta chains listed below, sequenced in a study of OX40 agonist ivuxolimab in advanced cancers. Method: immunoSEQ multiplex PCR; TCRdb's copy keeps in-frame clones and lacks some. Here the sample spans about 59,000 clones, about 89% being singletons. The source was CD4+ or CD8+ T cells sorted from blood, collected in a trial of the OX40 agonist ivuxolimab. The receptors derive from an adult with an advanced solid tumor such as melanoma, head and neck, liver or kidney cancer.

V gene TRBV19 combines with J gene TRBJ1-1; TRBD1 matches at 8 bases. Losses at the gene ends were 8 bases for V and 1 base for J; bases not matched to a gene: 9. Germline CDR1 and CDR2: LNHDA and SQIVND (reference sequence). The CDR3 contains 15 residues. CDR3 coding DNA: TGTGCCAGTGCCCAGAACAGGGGGGGGAACACTGAAGCTTTCTTT. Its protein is CASAQNRGGNTEAFF.

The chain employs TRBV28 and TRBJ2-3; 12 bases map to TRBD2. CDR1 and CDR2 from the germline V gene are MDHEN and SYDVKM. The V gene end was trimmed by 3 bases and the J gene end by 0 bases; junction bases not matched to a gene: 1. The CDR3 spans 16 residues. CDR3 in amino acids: CASSLTSGSSTDTQYF. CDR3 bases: TGTGCCAGCAGTTTGACTAGCGGGAGTAGCACAGATACGCAGTATTTT.

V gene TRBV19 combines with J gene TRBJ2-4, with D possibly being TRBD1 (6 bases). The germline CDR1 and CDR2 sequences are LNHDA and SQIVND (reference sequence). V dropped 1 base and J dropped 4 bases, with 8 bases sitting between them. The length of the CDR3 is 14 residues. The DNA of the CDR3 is TGTGCCAGTAGTATAGTCGACAGGAAAAACATTCAGTACTTC. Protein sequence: CASSIVDRKNIQYF.

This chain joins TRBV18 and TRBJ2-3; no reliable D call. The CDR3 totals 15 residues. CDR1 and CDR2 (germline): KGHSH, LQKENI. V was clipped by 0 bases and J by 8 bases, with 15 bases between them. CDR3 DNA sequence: TGTGCCAGCTCACCACCCGCCCAGGCCGGCGCTACGCAGTATTTT. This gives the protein CASSPPAQAGATQYF.

The CDR3 region is CASSRGPLGLAAYEQYF. The DNA for the CDR3 is TGTGCCAGCAGCCGCGGGCCCCTGGGACTAGCGGCCTACGAGCAGTACTTC. The chain links TRBV11-2 to TRBJ2-7, with 11 positions matching TRBD2. J gave up 2 bases and V 5 bases, and 11 bases lay outside the gene matches. Per the germline V gene, CDR1 is SGHAT and CDR2 is FQNNGV. The CDR3 contains 17 residues. Full variable domain (outside the CDR3, taken from reference TRBV11-2 and TRBJ2-7): EAGVAQSPRYKIIEKRQSVAFWCNPISGHATLYWYQQILGQGPKLLIQFQNNGVVDDSQLPKDRFSAERLKGVDSTLKIQPAKLEDSAVYLCASSRGPLGLAAYEQYFGPGTRLTVT.

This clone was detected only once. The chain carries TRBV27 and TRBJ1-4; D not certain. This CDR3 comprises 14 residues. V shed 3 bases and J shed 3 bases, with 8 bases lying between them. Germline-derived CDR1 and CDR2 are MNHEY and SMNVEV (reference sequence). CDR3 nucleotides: TGTGCCAGCAGTTTCCTCACACCTAATGAAAAACTGTTTTTT. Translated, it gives CASSFLTPNEKLFF.

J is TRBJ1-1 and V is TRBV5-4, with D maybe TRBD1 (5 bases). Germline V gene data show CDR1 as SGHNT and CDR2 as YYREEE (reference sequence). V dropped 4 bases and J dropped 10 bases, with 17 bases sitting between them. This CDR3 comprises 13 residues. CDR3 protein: CASSHRDEGGAFF. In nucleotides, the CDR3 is TGTGCCAGCAGCCACCGGGACGAAGGAGGAGCTTTCTTT.

The CDR3, as DNA: TGCGCCAGCACGTCGGGGAGCTCCTACAATGAGCAGTTCTTC. It is translated as CASTSGSSYNEQFF. This chain joins TRBV5-1 and TRBJ2-1; tentative D call: TRBD2 (5 bases). This CDR3 spans 14 amino acids. Per the germline V gene, CDR1 is SGHRS and CDR2 is YFSETQ. Trimming cost V 6 bases and J 0 bases, with 10 bases left between them.

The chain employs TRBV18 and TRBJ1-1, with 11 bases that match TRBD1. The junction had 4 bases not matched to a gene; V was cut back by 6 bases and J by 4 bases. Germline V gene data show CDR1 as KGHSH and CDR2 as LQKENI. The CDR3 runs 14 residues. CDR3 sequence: CASSPDRGPTEAFF. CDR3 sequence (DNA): TGTGCCAGCTCCCCGGACAGGGGGCCCACTGAAGCTTTCTTT. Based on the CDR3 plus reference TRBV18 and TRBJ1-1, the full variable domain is NAGVMQNPRHLVRRRGQEARLRCSPMKGHSHVYWYRQLPEEGLKFMVYLQKENIIDESGMPKERFSAEFPKEGPSILRIQQVVRGDSAAYFCASSPDRGPTEAFFGQGTRLTVV.

The CDR3 DNA reads TGTGCCGCAGGGGACAGGTTCACGACAGATACGCAGTATTTT. Its translation: CAAGDRFTTDTQYF. V gene TRBV10-3 combines with J gene TRBJ2-3; 8 bases fit TRBD1. Germline CDR1 and CDR2: ENHRY and SYGVKD. The V segment lost 11 bases and the J segment 3 bases; nucleotides outside the gene matches: 10. This CDR3 has 14 residues.

The chain's CDR3 is CASSLWGRGYQETQYF. The CDR3 nucleotides are TGTGCCAGCAGCTTGTGGGGGAGGGGGTACCAAGAGACCCAGTACTTC. The rearrangement joins TRBV5-6 to TRBJ2-5, with D perhaps TRBD2 (7 bases). The CDR3 has 16 amino acids. Germline assignment: CDR1 SGHDT and CDR2 YYEEEE. The germline V and J ends were trimmed by 1 base and 0 bases, with 13 bases remaining between them.

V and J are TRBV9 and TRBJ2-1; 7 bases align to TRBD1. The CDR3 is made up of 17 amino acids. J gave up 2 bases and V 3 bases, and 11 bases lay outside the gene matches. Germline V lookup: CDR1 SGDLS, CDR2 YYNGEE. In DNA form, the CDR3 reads TGTGCCAGCAGCGATCGACAGGGCTGGTCCCCCTACAATGAGCAGTTCTTC. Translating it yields CASSDRQGWSPYNEQFF.

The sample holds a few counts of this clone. The CDR3 loop is CASSTYRVPQADTQYF. The CDR3 nucleotides are TGTGCCAGCAGCACATACAGGGTCCCCCAGGCAGATACGCAGTATTTT. The V and J genes are TRBV7-8 and TRBJ2-3, with D perhaps TRBD1 (6 bases). Trimming removed 5 bases from V and 4 bases from J, with 19 bases in between. Germline V lookup: CDR1 SGHVS, CDR2 FQNEAQ. CDR3 size: 16 residues.

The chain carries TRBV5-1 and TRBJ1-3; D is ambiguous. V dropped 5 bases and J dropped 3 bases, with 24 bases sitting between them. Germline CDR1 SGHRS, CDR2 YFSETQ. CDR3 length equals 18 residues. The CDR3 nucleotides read TGCGCCAGCAGTAACACCCTAGCAACCCTTAGCTGTGGAAACACCATATATTTT. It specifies CASSNTLATLSCGNTIYF.

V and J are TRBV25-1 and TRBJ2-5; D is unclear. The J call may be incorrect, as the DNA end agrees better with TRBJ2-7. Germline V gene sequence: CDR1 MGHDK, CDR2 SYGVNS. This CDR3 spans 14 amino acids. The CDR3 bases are TGTGCCAGCAGTGAGACCGAGATTTTCTACGAGCAGTACTTC. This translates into CASSETEIFYEQYF.

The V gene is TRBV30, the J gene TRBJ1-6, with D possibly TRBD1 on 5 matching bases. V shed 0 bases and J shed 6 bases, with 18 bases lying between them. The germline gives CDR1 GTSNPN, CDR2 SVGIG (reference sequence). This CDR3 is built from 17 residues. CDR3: CAWSVRGSRRGNSPLHF. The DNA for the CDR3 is TGTGCCTGGAGTGTACGGGGCAGCCGACGGGGTAATTCACCCCTCCACTTT. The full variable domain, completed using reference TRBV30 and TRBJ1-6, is SQTIHQWPATLVQPVGSPLSLECTVEGTSNPNLYWYRQAAGRGLQLLFYSVGIGQISSEVPQNLSASRPQDRQFILSSKKLLLSDSGFYLCAWSVRGSRRGNSPLHFGNGTRLTVT.

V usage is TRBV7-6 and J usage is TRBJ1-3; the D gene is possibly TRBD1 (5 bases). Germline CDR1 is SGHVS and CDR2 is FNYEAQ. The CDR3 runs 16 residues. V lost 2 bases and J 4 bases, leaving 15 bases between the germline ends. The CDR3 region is CASSLNPGGGGNTIYF. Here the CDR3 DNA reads TGTGCCAGCAGCTTAAACCCGGGGGGAGGAGGAAACACCATATATTTT.